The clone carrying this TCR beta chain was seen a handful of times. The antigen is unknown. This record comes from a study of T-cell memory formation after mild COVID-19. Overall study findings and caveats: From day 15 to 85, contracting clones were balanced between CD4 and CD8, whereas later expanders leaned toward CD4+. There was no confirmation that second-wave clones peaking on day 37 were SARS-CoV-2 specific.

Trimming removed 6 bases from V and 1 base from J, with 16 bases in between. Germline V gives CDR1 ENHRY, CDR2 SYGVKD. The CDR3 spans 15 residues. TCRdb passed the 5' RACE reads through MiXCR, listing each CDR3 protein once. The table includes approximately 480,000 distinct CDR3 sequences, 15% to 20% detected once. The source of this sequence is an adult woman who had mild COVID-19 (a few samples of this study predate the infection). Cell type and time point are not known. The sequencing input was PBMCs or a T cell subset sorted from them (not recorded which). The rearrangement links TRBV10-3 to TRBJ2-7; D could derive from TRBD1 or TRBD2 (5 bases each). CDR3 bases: TGTGCCATCAGCGGGCGAGGGGACCCATCCTACGAGCAGTACTTC. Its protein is CAISGRGDPSYEQYF.